Following are 20 T cell receptor beta chains from one sample sequenced in a study of OX40 agonist ivuxolimab in advanced cancers. Assay: immunoSEQ multiplex PCR; the TCRdb copy retains only in-frame clones and omits some. Altogether approximately 20,000 clones are present, approximately 77% being singletons, with the ten largest covering about 17%. The source material was CD4+ or CD8+ T cells sorted from blood, sampled in a trial of the OX40 agonist ivuxolimab. Receptor source: an adult with an advanced solid tumor such as melanoma, head and neck, liver or kidney cancer.

The chain employs TRBV28 and TRBJ1-5; D is possibly TRBD1 (5 bases). CDR3 length: 15 amino acids. Germline V gene sequence: CDR1 MDHEN, CDR2 SYDVKM. Trimming removed 6 bases at V and 0 bases at J, with 12 bases between. CDR3 loop: CASRTGVYSNQPQHF. The DNA of the CDR3 is TGTGCCAGCAGAACAGGAGTTTATAGCAATCAGCCCCAGCATTTT.

Points on this clone: One junction end does not reproduce the germline sequence, and a read error may be involved. The J gene is TRBJ2-2, the V gene TRBV19; 8 bases align to TRBD1. The CDR3 extends over 16 amino acids. From germline, CDR1 is LNHDA and CDR2 SQIVND (reference sequence). The CDR3 bases are TGTGCCAGTCTTAAGGGAGGACAGGGCGGACACCGGGGAGCTGTTTTT. It encodes CASLKGGQGGHRGAVF.

J is TRBJ2-7 and V is TRBV6-1; D unresolved. The CDR3 is made up of 16 amino acids. V lost 3 bases to trimming and J lost 0 bases, with 15 bases between them. Germline CDR1 reads MNHNS; CDR2 reads SASEGT. CDR3 nucleotides: TGTGCCAGCAGTGACGAGGCGATGTCCCCCTCCTACGAGCAGTACTTC. It is translated as CASSDEAMSPSYEQYF.

The V and J genes are TRBV4-2 and TRBJ2-7, with 11 bases that match TRBD2. The germline gives CDR1 LGHNA, CDR2 YNFKEQ. CDR3 length equals 16 residues. Trimming at V came to 4 bases and at J to 5 bases, leaving 10 bases not matched to a gene. For the CDR3, the DNA is TGTGCCAGCAGCCGCTTACTAGCGGGGGCTGGTGACGAGCAGTACTTC. This codes for CASSRLLAGAGDEQYF.

The rearrangement joins TRBV28 to TRBJ2-5, with D possibly matching TRBD1 (5 bases). Germline assignment: CDR1 MDHEN and CDR2 SYDVKM. Trimming cost V 4 bases and J 7 bases, with 16 bases left between them. This CDR3 region has 14 residues. The CDR3 here is CASSSQDGTGTQYF. In DNA, the CDR3 is TGTGCCAGCAGTTCTCAGGACGGAACAGGGACCCAGTACTTC.

The gene calls are TRBV9 and TRBJ2-7, with TRBD1 matching over 7 bases. Germline CDR1 is SGDLS and CDR2 is YYNGEE. The CDR3 totals 16 residues. Trimming took 4 bases from V and 0 from J; bases not matched to a gene: 10. The DNA for the CDR3 is TGTGCCAGCAGCCCTCAGGGACAGATACACTCCTACGAGCAGTACTTC. It is translated as CASSPQGQIHSYEQYF.

The chain combines TRBV7-9 with TRBJ1-2; TRBD1 aligns across 9 bases. The CDR3 consists of 15 residues. With V trimmed by 4 bases and J by 6 bases, 9 bases remained unmatched. CDR1 and CDR2 from the germline V gene are SEHNR and FQNEAQ (reference sequence). The CDR3 is CASSYSRTGADGYTF. The CDR3 DNA reads as TGTGCCAGCAGCTACTCCCGGACAGGGGCAGATGGCTACACCTTC.

The genes are TRBV27 and TRBJ2-5; the D gene is possibly TRBD1 (5 bases). Germline loops: CDR1 MNHEY, CDR2 SMNVEV (reference sequence). Trimming took 0 bases from V and 3 from J, leaving 14 bases between them. This CDR3 comprises 16 residues. The CDR3 DNA reads TGTGCCAGCAGTTTATCGATGTATTCAGGGAAAGAGACCCAGTACTTC. Residues: CASSLSMYSGKETQYF.

V usage is TRBV5-5 and J usage is TRBJ2-7, with D possibly being TRBD1 or TRBD2 (5 bases each). Trimming cost V 6 bases and J 3 bases, with 16 bases left between them. Germline values: CDR1 SGHKS, CDR2 YYEKEE (reference sequence). CDR3 length: 14 residues. CDR3 amino acids: CASTPWDGLYEQYF. CDR3 DNA: TGTGCCAGCACCCCTTGGGACGGGCTCTACGAGCAGTACTTC.

The rearrangement links TRBV5-4 to TRBJ2-7, with D perhaps being TRBD1 or TRBD2 (6 bases each). This CDR3 has 13 residues. Germline CDR1 and CDR2: SGHNT and YYREEE (reference sequence). With 2 bases removed from V and 7 bases from J, the gap between germline ends came to 13 bases. The CDR3 DNA reads TGTGCCAGCAGCTTAGGGCCGGGGGCAGAGCAGTACTTC. Its translation: CASSLGPGAEQYF.

There are a few counts of this clone. The chain uses TRBV28 and TRBJ2-3, with 11 bases identical to TRBD2. The CDR3 sequence is 17 residues long. The germline V gene encodes CDR1 MDHEN and CDR2 SYDVKM. V dropped 2 bases and J dropped 4; count of bases not matched to a gene: 8. The CDR3 region has the DNA TGTGCCAGCAGTTTAGGGGTAGCGGGAGGGAGTGCAGATACGCAGTATTTT. Translation gives CASSLGVAGGSADTQYF.

J is TRBJ2-7 and V is TRBV7-9; either TRBD1 or TRBD2 may fit D (5 bases each). The V and J ends lost 3 bases and 0 bases respectively, with 15 bases between them. CDR1 is SEHNR and CDR2 is FQNEAQ in the germline V gene (reference sequence). The CDR3 is 16 amino acids. The CDR3 reads CASSFEPGRSSYEQYF. In nucleotides, the CDR3 is TGTGCCAGCAGCTTCGAACCGGGACGGAGCTCCTACGAGCAGTACTTC.

The V gene is TRBV19, the J gene TRBJ1-2; no definite D call. The CDR3 totals 14 residues. The germline V gene encodes CDR1 LNHDA and CDR2 SQIVND (reference sequence). Trimming took 5 bases from V and 0 from J, leaving 10 bases between them. The chain's CDR3 is CASSASGANYGYTF. Written as DNA, the CDR3 is TGTGCCAGTAGTGCCTCTGGAGCTAACTATGGCTACACCTTC.

This chain joins TRBV4-3 and TRBJ1-6; no reliable D call. CDR3 length: 15 amino acids. Germline CDR1 reads LGHNA; CDR2 reads YSLEER. Trimming took 4 bases from V and 8 from J, leaving 15 bases between them. The CDR3 sequence: CASSLVGRGDSPLHF. The CDR3 DNA follows: TGCGCCAGCAGCCTTGTTGGGCGGGGTGATTCACCCCTCCACTTT.

V usage is TRBV4-3 and J usage is TRBJ2-7; D call uncertain. The V and J ends lost 0 bases and 5 bases respectively, with 14 bases between them. The germline V gene has CDR1 LGHNA and CDR2 YSLEER. CDR3 length: 15 amino acids. The CDR3 DNA sequence: TGCGCCAGCAGCCAAGATTGGGAAAGAGGCCACGAGCAGTACTTC. Translated, it gives CASSQDWERGHEQYF.

The V call is TRBV27, the J call TRBJ2-7; possibly TRBD1 or TRBD2 for D (5 bases each). CDR3 size: 13 residues. Germline V CDR1 and CDR2: MNHEY, SMNVEV (reference sequence). V was clipped by 2 bases and J by 2 bases, with 7 bases between them. The CDR3 protein is CASSLGDPYEQYF. In nucleotides, the CDR3 is TGTGCCAGCAGTTTAGGGGACCCCTACGAGCAGTACTTC.

The V call is TRBV9, the J call TRBJ2-3, with D perhaps given as TRBD1 or TRBD2 (5 bases each). The CDR3 has 16 residues. Trimming took off 0 bases at V and 4 bases at J, with 15 bases between the two ends. Germline V lookup: CDR1 SGDLS, CDR2 YYNGEE. In nucleotides, the CDR3 is TGTGCCAGCAGCGTAGAAAAGGGGACCCTCCCAGATACGCAGTATTTT. Translated, it gives CASSVEKGTLPDTQYF.

This clone was seen a single time. J is TRBJ1-6 and V is TRBV30; no firm D call. Trimming removed 1 base at V and 8 bases at J, with 12 bases between. This CDR3 is built from 14 residues. Germline CDR1 GTSNPN, CDR2 SVGIG (reference sequence). The CDR3 bases are TGTGCCTGGAGTGGGGTAGGGTACGATTCACCCCTCCACTTT. Its translation is CAWSGVGYDSPLHF.

CDR3 sequence reads: CASSFTTSYNEQFF. CDR3 DNA: TGTGCCAGCAGCTTTACCACTAGCTACAATGAGCAGTTCTTC. The chain recombines TRBV7-6 with TRBJ2-1; tentative D call: TRBD2 (5 bases). Germline-derived CDR1 and CDR2 are SGHVS and FNYEAQ. This CDR3 has 14 residues. V was pared by 3 bases and J by 3 bases, with 9 bases between.

The chain couples TRBV10-3 to TRBJ2-2, with D possibly TRBD1 on 5 matching bases. V lost 10 bases and J lost 4, with 13 bases in between. CDR1 and CDR2 from the germline V gene are ENHRY and SYGVKD. The CDR3 extends over 13 amino acids. CDR3 sequence (DNA): TGTGCCAGAGCTGACAGCATCACCGGGGAGCTGTTTTTT. Translated: CARADSITGELFF.